This T cell receptor (beta chain) is drawn from a study of CXCR3-negative and CXCR3-positive naive CD8 T cells. Study-wide findings and caveats: Naive cells that were CXCR3-negative or CXCR3-positive used TRBV-TRBJ genes alike, while memory cells diverged. High diversity, comparable across both naive subsets, contrasted with much lower diversity in memory CD8+ cells. Higher TRB CDR3 hydrophobicity marked CXCR3-positive naive cells relative to CXCR3-negative naive cells.

Triplicate 300,000-cell sorts were made of each CD8+ T cell subset. Turning to this clonotype: Its antigen is not identified.

Through 5' RACE with UMI labels, the TRB cDNA libraries were prepared. TCRdb reprocessed the 5' RACE reads, with one entry per CDR3 protein and no DNA. This sample's table has around 80,000 distinct CDR3 sequences. Germline loops: CDR1 SQVTM, CDR2 ANQGSEA. The CDR3 spans 14 residues. Sequenced sample: naive CXCR3+ CD8+ T cells from blood. As for subset: CD45RO-CCR7+CD27+CD95- naive CD8+ T cells expressing CXCR3 (TNR3+). This receptor was identified in a human donor in good health. Some clones in this sample may be carry-over from other donors' samples. V is TRBV29-1 and J is TRBJ2-2. CDR3 in amino acids: CSVEDLQRTGELFF.